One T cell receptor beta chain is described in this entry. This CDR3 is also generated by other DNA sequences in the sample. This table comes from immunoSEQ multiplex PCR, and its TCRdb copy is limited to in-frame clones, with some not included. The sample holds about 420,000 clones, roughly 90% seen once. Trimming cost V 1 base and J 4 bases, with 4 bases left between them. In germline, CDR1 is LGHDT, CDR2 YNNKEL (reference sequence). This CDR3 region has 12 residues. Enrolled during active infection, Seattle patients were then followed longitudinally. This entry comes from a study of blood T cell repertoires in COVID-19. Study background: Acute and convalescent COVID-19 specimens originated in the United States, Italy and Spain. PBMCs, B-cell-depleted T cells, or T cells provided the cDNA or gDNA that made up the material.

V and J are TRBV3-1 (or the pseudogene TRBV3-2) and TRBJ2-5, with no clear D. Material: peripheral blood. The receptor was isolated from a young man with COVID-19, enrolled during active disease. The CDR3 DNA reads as TGTGCCAGCAGCCAAGCATCAGAGACCCAGTACTTC. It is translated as CASSQASETQYF.